These T cell receptor beta chains were read from a single sample in a study of blood T cell repertoires in COVID-19. TCRdb's table, derived via immunoSEQ multiplex PCR, lists solely in-frame clones and lacks some. Of about 300,000 clones in the sample, around 84% were seen once. Sequences were obtained from PBMCs or T cells enriched from blood (not recorded which). The receptors shown here come from a woman between 45 and 60 years old who had recovered from COVID-19. Both conserved end residues are part of each CDR3. The D gene is left open where the match is weak. Where a row states a size, it is once, few, many or the class of an expanded clone; other rows omit it.

j_call v_call d_call cdr3_length clone_size cdr3_aa cdr3_nt
TRBJ1-2 TRBV5-4 - 14 - CASTKGEGSLGYTF TGTGCCAGCACCAAAGGAGAGGGTAGTCTCGGCTACACCTTC
TRBJ2-3 TRBV5-1 - 17 - CASSFYRPDTYRSTQYF TGCGCCAGCAGCTTTTATAGACCTGACACCTACAGAAGTACGCAGTATTTT
TRBJ1-2 TRBV27 - 14 - CASSPREADYGYTF TGTGCCAGCAGTCCCCGGGAGGCAGACTATGGCTACACCTTC
TRBJ1-5 TRBV7-2 - 17 once CASSLKAPAEGNQPQHF TGTGCCAGCAGCTTAAAGGCCCCCGCGGAGGGCAATCAGCCCCAGCATTTT
TRBJ2-2 TRBV19 TRBD1 15 - CASSFSRGRTGELFF TGTGCCAGTAGTTTTTCCAGGGGGCGCACCGGGGAGCTGTTTTTT
TRBJ2-4 TRBV3-1/TRBV3-2 - 18 - CASSQEGAPTMDKNIQYF TGTGCCAGCAGCCAGGAGGGGGCGCCAACTATGGACAAAAACATTCAGTACTTC
TRBJ2-7 TRBV29-1 TRBD1 14 - CSVGTGGSTYEQYF TGCAGCGTGGGGACAGGGGGCTCCACCTACGAGCAGTACTTC
TRBJ2-7 TRBV19 TRBD1 16 - CASSIVYGETGNEQYF TGTGCCAGTAGTATAGTTTACGGGGAGACAGGGAACGAGCAGTACTTC
TRBJ1-1 TRBV7-9 - 17 few CASSLIEGRGRETEAFF TGTGCCAGCAGCTTAATTGAAGGGCGAGGACGGGAGACTGAAGCTTTCTTT
TRBJ1-5 TRBV6-6 - 14 once CASREGVSNQPQHF TGTGCCAGCAGAGAAGGAGTAAGCAATCAGCCCCAGCATTTT
TRBJ2-5 TRBV15 - 15 - CATSKTVRLWETQYF TGTGCCACCAGCAAGACAGTCCGATTGTGGGAGACCCAGTACTTC
TRBJ1-6 TRBV7-6 - 16 few CASSLDSGGAGSPLHF TGTGCCAGCAGCTTAGATAGCGGGGGCGCGGGTTCACCCCTCCACTTT
TRBJ1-5 TRBV5-1 - 13 - CASSLGGENPQHF TGCGCCAGCAGCTTGGGGGGGGAGAACCCCCAGCATTTT
TRBJ2-4 TRBV27 TRBD2 15 - CASRRSGRLENIQYF TGTGCCAGTCGGCGGAGCGGGAGGTTGGAAAACATTCAGTACTTC
TRBJ2-7 TRBV11-2 TRBD2 15 - CASSPGVAGGYEQYF TGTGCCAGCAGCCCCGGGGTAGCGGGGGGCTACGAGCAGTACTTC